The source of this T cell receptor (beta chain) is a study of cytomegalovirus exposure and HLA in healthy donors. Study-wide results and limits: For most TCR sequences rarity was the rule, although some public TCRs occurred in many donors. Among TCR beta chains, those listed as cytomegalovirus-associated numbered some 170. CMV antigen specificity was confirmed in vitro for three CMV-associated chains. One later analysis, an examination of the 100 to 150 validation repertoires, found that first-cohort TCR clusters tended to co-occur in them.

In its sample, this clone was seen once. Its specificity is unknown. Measured with immunoSEQ multiplex PCR; TCRdb has only the in-frame clones, and not every one. The repertoire holds 250,000 to 300,000 clones, with almost 90% as singletons. What was sequenced was PBMCs. This clonotype was sampled from a woman aged 18-29 years in good health and CMV-seronegative.

DNA of the CDR3: TGTGCCAGCAGCTTGGGGCGGACAGCTAACTATGGCTACACCTTC. It translates to CASSLGRTANYGYTF. The rearrangement joins TRBV5-6 to TRBJ1-2; D is possibly TRBD1 (6 bases). V lost 0 bases and J 0 bases, leaving 9 bases between the germline ends. This CDR3 region has 15 residues. Germline V gene sequence: CDR1 SGHDT, CDR2 YYEEEE.